This passage covers 24 T cell receptor beta chains from one sample sequenced in a study of cytomegalovirus exposure and HLA in healthy donors. Profiled with immunoSEQ multiplex PCR; TCRdb holds only in-frame clones, not every one. The sample shows roughly 350,000 clones, roughly 85% of them seen only once. The specimen was PBMCs. The receptors here all came from a woman between 18 and 29 years old in good health and CMV-seronegative.

The rearrangement joins TRBV5-1 to TRBJ2-1, with D tentatively TRBD1 (5 bases). V lost 5 bases, J lost 15 bases, and 21 bases lay in between. The CDR3 sequence is 13 residues long. Germline V gives CDR1 SGHRS, CDR2 YFSETQ. CDR3 sequence: CASSFAGISSLFF. In nucleotides, the CDR3 is TGCGCCAGCAGTTTTGCAGGGATCTCAAGTTTGTTCTTC.

This rearrangement joins TRBV27 to TRBJ2-3; 10 bases match TRBD2. Germline V gene data show CDR1 as MNHEY and CDR2 as SMNVEV (reference sequence). The CDR3 sequence is 15 residues long. Trimming removed 3 bases from V and 4 bases from J; junction bases left unmatched: 4. The CDR3 nucleotides are TGTGCCAGCAGTTTTGCGCTAGCGGGAGCAGATACGCAGTATTTT. Translating gives CASSFALAGADTQYF.

This clone was detected a few times. The V gene is TRBV7-3, the J gene TRBJ2-7, with 7 bases matching TRBD2. V gave up 5 bases and J gave up 5 bases; unmatched junction bases: 6. Per germline, CDR1 SGHTA and CDR2 FQGTGA. The CDR3 length is 13 residues. The CDR3 spells CASSPGLPHEQYF. CDR3 nucleotide sequence: TGTGCCAGCAGCCCGGGACTACCCCACGAGCAGTACTTC.

CDR3 DNA sequence: TGTGCCAGCAGCCGTCTAGCGGGAGTAGCCGGGGAGCTGTTTTTT. It translates to CASSRLAGVAGELFF. The V and J genes are TRBV27 and TRBJ2-2; 10 bases fit TRBD2. After removal of 6 bases from V and 6 bases from J, the junction contained 7 bases not matched to a gene. This CDR3 is built from 15 residues. Germline V gives CDR1 MNHEY, CDR2 SMNVEV (reference sequence).

The rearrangement joins TRBV9 to TRBJ1-2, with a possible D match to TRBD1 (5 bases). The V gene's germline CDR1 is SGDLS and CDR2 YYNGEE. This CDR3 spans 16 amino acids. V lost 0 bases to trimming and J lost 4 bases, with 16 bases between them. CDR3 sequence reads: CASSVGVEQVFYGYTF. In DNA, the CDR3 is TGTGCCAGCAGCGTAGGCGTTGAACAGGTATTCTATGGCTACACCTTC.

The V gene is TRBV7-9, the J gene TRBJ2-3, with 11 nucleotides matching TRBD2. The V gene's germline CDR1 is SEHNR and CDR2 FQNEAQ (reference sequence). The CDR3 extends over 15 amino acids. V gave up 3 bases and J gave up 6 bases; unmatched junction bases: 5. DNA for the CDR3: TGTGCCAGCAGCTTGCTAGCGGGGGGACGGGATACGCAGTATTTT. This translates into CASSLLAGGRDTQYF.

The J gene is TRBJ1-2, the V gene TRBV6-1; no definite D call. Germline V lookup: CDR1 MNHNS, CDR2 SASEGT. The ends were cut back, 6 bases at V and 3 bases at J, with 17 bases in the middle. The CDR3 covers 15 residues. The CDR3 here is CASSSGGGGYYGYTF. The DNA for the CDR3 is TGTGCCAGCAGCTCGGGTGGCGGTGGATACTATGGCTACACCTTC.

This clone appeared a few times. This sequence joins TRBV7-3 and TRBJ1-2; tentative D call: TRBD1 (6 bases). Germline CDR1 SGHTA, CDR2 FQGTGA. The CDR3 is 13 residues long. Trimming left V 5 bases short and J 6 bases short, with 13 bases between. The DNA of the CDR3 is TGTGCCAGCAGCCCGGGGACATTAGATGGCTACACCTTC. It translates to CASSPGTLDGYTF. The full variable domain, rest sourced from reference TRBV7-3 and TRBJ1-2, is GAGVSQTPSNKVTEKGKYVELRCDPISGHTALYWYRQSLGQGPEFLIYFQGTGAADDSGLPNDRFFAVRPEGSVSTLKIQRTERGDSAVYLCASSPGTLDGYTFGSGTRLTVV.

The J gene is TRBJ2-7, the V gene TRBV9; 7 bases match TRBD1. Germline V gene data show CDR1 as SGDLS and CDR2 as YYNGEE. V was clipped by 2 bases and J by 4 bases; unmatched bases: 9. The CDR3 loop spans 15 amino acids. CDR3 nucleotides: TGTGCCAGCAGCGTGGGTATAGGGGGACAGTACGAGCAGTACTTC. Translated, it gives CASSVGIGGQYEQYF.

Note on this clone: The same CDR3 is also encoded by other DNA sequences in this sample. The chain links TRBV27 to TRBJ2-1, with D tentatively TRBD2 (6 bases). Between the trimmed V and J ends, which lost 0 bases and 1 base, there was a span of 7 bases. The germline V gene encodes CDR1 MNHEY and CDR2 SMNVEV (reference sequence). The length of the CDR3 is 15 residues. CDR3 DNA: TGTGCCAGCAGTTTATCCGGGAGTTCCTACAATGAGCAGTTCTTC. Protein sequence: CASSLSGSSYNEQFF.

The rearrangement uses TRBV7-9 and TRBJ2-7, with 8 bases lining up with TRBD1. The CDR3 totals 14 residues. CDR1 is SEHNR, CDR2 FQNEAQ, per germline (reference sequence). With 5 bases clipped from V and 2 bases from J, the junction kept 5 bases outside the gene matches. This chain's CDR3 is CASSPGQVPYEQYF. CDR3 DNA: TGTGCCAGCAGCCCGGGACAGGTACCCTACGAGCAGTACTTC. The full variable domain, in which reference TRBV7-9 and TRBJ2-7 provide the parts outside the CDR3, is DTGVSQNPRHKITKRGQNVTFRCDPISEHNRLYWYRQTLGQGPEFLTYFQNEAQLEKSRLLSDRFSAERPKGSFSTLEIQRTEQGDSAMYLCASSPGQVPYEQYFGPGTRLTVT.

The CDR3: CASSPLTAENTEAFF. CDR3 sequence (DNA): TGTGCCAGCAGCCCTTTGACGGCGGAGAACACTGAAGCTTTCTTT. The rearrangement links TRBV7-6 to TRBJ1-1; D not certain. The germline gives CDR1 SGHVS, CDR2 FNYEAQ. The CDR3 extends over 15 amino acids. V was pared by 5 bases and J by 1 base, with 14 bases between.

The V and J genes are TRBV10-3 and TRBJ1-4; weak D call: TRBD1 (6 bases). Trimming took 6 bases from V and 4 from J, leaving 12 bases between them. This CDR3 is 14 amino acids long. In germline, CDR1 is ENHRY, CDR2 SYGVKD. The CDR3 DNA is TGTGCCATCAGCGAGACAGGCGATAATGAAAAACTGTTTTTT. Protein: CAISETGDNEKLFF.

This clone was counted only a few times. This chain connects TRBV7-9 to TRBJ1-1; D is unresolved. There are 15 residues in the CDR3. V lost 5 bases and J 4 bases, leaving 17 bases between the germline ends. Germline values: CDR1 SEHNR, CDR2 FQNEAQ (reference sequence). CDR3 in DNA: TGTGCCAGCAGCACGCCCCTTGAGGGTAGCACTGAAGCTTTCTTT. It encodes CASSTPLEGSTEAFF.

In its sample, this clone was seen a few times. The chain couples TRBV20-1 to TRBJ1-1; D remains ambiguous. Deletions cut 6 bases from V and 11 bases from J, with 13 bases between. The CDR3 consists of 10 residues. CDR1 is DFQATT and CDR2 is SNEGSKA in the germline V gene (reference sequence). The CDR3 region has the DNA TGCAGTGCCCCTCAGGTTACGGCTTTCTTT. This gives the protein CSAPQVTAFF.

This clone has just one count. V gene TRBV29-1 combines with J gene TRBJ1-1, with D perhaps matching TRBD1 (5 bases). Germline CDR1 SQVTM, CDR2 ANQGSEA. This CDR3 comprises 12 residues. V lost 0 bases and J 11 bases, leaving 13 bases between the germline ends. CDR3 in amino acids: CSVEEGHLGAFF. CDR3 DNA sequence: TGCAGCGTTGAAGAAGGACATTTGGGGGCTTTCTTT. The complete variable domain, with remaining parts taken from reference TRBV29-1 and TRBJ1-1, reads SAVISQKPSRDICQRGTSLTIQCQVDSQVTMMFWYRQQPGQSLTLIATANQGSEATYESGFVIDKFPISRPNLTFSTLTVSNMSPEDSSIYLCSVEEGHLGAFFGQGTRLTVV.

The rearrangement uses TRBV15 and TRBJ1-3, with D maybe TRBD1 (5 bases). V lost 3 bases to trimming and J lost 3 bases, with 9 bases between them. Germline V lookup: CDR1 LNHNV, CDR2 YYDKDF (reference sequence). This CDR3 contains 14 residues. The chain's CDR3 is CATSRGLGGNTIYF. CDR3 nucleotides: TGTGCCACCAGCAGGGGGCTTGGTGGAAACACCATATATTTT.

The V call is TRBV7-2, the J call TRBJ2-1, with D possibly matching TRBD1 (6 bases). CDR3 length: 15 residues. Trimming left V 5 bases short and J 10 bases short, with 21 bases between. CDR1 is SGHTA, CDR2 FQGNSA, per germline. CDR3 DNA sequence: TGTGCCAGCAGCCCCCGTGAGACAGGTGGGAAAGAGCAGTTCTTC. As protein: CASSPRETGGKEQFF. The full variable domain, its missing parts supplied by reference TRBV7-2 and TRBJ2-1, is GAGVSQSPSNKVTEKGKDVELRCDPISGHTALYWYRQSLGQGLEFLIYFQGNSAPDKSGLPSDRFSAERTGGSVSTLTIQRTQQEDSAVYLCASSPRETGGKEQFFGPGTRLTVL.

This clone appeared a single time. The genes are TRBV19 and TRBJ1-5; 8 bases line up with TRBD1. J gave up 7 bases and V 5 bases, and 4 bases lay outside the gene matches. The germline V gene has CDR1 LNHDA and CDR2 SQIVND (reference sequence). The CDR3 has 13 residues. The CDR3 region has the DNA TGTGCCAGTAGTTCGGACAGGGAACAGCCCCAGCATTTT. As protein: CASSSDREQPQHF.

The V and J genes are TRBV5-1 and TRBJ2-7, with 10 bases lining up with TRBD1. With 4 bases clipped from V and 7 bases from J, the junction kept 8 bases outside the gene matches. CDR1 is SGHRS and CDR2 is YFSETQ in the germline V gene. This CDR3 is built from 14 residues. The CDR3 is CASSLRTGGGEQYF. The CDR3 DNA reads TGCGCCAGCAGCCTGAGGACAGGGGGTGGGGAGCAGTACTTC.

The V gene is TRBV7-2, the J gene TRBJ2-1; D remains unclear. Germline lookup yields CDR1 SGHTA and CDR2 FQGNSA. V gave up 5 bases and J gave up 4 bases, with 12 bases separating them. CDR3 length: 14 amino acids. The CDR3 bases are TGTGCCAGCAGCGGCTCGCGGAGTTACAATGAGCAGTTCTTC. Translating gives CASSGSRSYNEQFF.

V gene TRBV30 combines with J gene TRBJ2-3; TRBD2 agrees at 13 bases. This CDR3 comprises 19 residues. With V trimmed by 2 bases and J by 4 bases, 15 bases remained unmatched. From germline, CDR1 is GTSNPN and CDR2 SVGIG (reference sequence). The CDR3 reads CAWSPKGLAGPRLADTQYF. The CDR3 DNA reads as TGTGCCTGGAGTCCAAAGGGACTAGCGGGGCCGAGGCTCGCAGATACGCAGTATTTT. Combining the CDR3 with reference TRBV30 and TRBJ2-3 gives the whole variable domain SQTIHQWPATLVQPVGSPLSLECTVEGTSNPNLYWYRQAAGRGLQLLFYSVGIGQISSEVPQNLSASRPQDRQFILSSKKLLLSDSGFYLCAWSPKGLAGPRLADTQYFGPGTRLTVL.

Here the CDR3 DNA reads TGCAGCGTTGAAGATGGGGAAGGAGGGGAGACCCAGTACTTC. Protein product: CSVEDGEGGETQYF. V usage is TRBV29-1 and J usage is TRBJ2-5; the D gene is possibly TRBD2 (6 bases). Trimming pared 0 bases from V and 5 bases from J, leaving 13 bases between. Germline CDR1 reads SQVTM; CDR2 reads ANQGSEA. The CDR3 length is 14 residues. Using reference TRBV29-1 and TRBJ2-5 for the parts outside the CDR3, the full variable domain is SAVISQKPSRDICQRGTSLTIQCQVDSQVTMMFWYRQQPGQSLTLIATANQGSEATYESGFVIDKFPISRPNLTFSTLTVSNMSPEDSSIYLCSVEDGEGGETQYFGPGTRLLVL.

The CDR3: CASSWAGGADSYEQYF. The DNA for the CDR3 is TGCGCCAGCAGCTGGGCGGGGGGCGCCGACTCCTACGAGCAGTACTTC. This chain links TRBV5-1 with TRBJ2-7; the match to TRBD2 covers 8 bases. The junction had 8 bases not matched to a gene; V was cut back by 3 bases and J by 0 bases. The CDR3 loop spans 16 amino acids. Germline V gives CDR1 SGHRS, CDR2 YFSETQ.